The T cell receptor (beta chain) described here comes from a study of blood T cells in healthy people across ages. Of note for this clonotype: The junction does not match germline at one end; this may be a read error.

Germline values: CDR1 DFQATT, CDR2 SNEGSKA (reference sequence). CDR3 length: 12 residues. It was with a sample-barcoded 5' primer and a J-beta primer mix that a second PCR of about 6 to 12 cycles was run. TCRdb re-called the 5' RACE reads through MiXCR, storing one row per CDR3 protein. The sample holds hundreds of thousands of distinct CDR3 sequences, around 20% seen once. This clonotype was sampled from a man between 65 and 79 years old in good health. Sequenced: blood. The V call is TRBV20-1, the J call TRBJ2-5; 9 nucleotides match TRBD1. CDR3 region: CSAETGGETQYF. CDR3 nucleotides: TGCAGTGCCGAGACAGGGGGAGAGACTCAGTACTTC.